The 24 T cell receptor beta chains given below trace back to one sample, sequenced in a study of blood T cells in healthy people across ages. Combining a sample-barcoded 5' primer with a J-beta primer mix, a second PCR ran for roughly 6 to 12 cycles. TCRdb recomputed calls from the 5' RACE reads with MiXCR, one row per CDR3 protein. The data show about 830,000 distinct CDR3 sequences, around two thirds seen once. The material sequenced was blood. The receptors here all came from a young man in good health.

This chain's CDR3 is CASSRLPPDTQYF. The CDR3 DNA follows: TGTGCCAGCAGCCGATTACCGCCAGATACGCAGTATTTT. The chain links TRBV11-1 to TRBJ2-3; no definite D call. Trimming removed 5 bases from V and 4 bases from J, with 10 bases in between. This CDR3 region has 13 residues. The germline CDR1 and CDR2 sequences are SGHAT and FQDESV (reference sequence).

The chain has TRBV24-1 and TRBJ2-3; D not resolved. Trimming cost V 2 bases and J 0 bases, with 8 bases left between them. The CDR3 totals 15 residues. The germline V gene has CDR1 KGHDR and CDR2 SFDVKD. The DNA for the CDR3 is TGTGCCACCAGTGATTCCGTTGGTAGCACAGATACGCAGTATTTT. This sequence encodes CATSDSVGSTDTQYF.

The chain recombines TRBV5-6 with TRBJ1-3; tentatively, D is TRBD1 (5 bases). This CDR3 is 13 amino acids long. Trimming removed 3 bases at V and 3 bases at J, with 7 bases between. Germline assignment: CDR1 SGHDT and CDR2 YYEEEE. The CDR3 DNA reads as TGTGCCAGCAGCTGGAGGGGTGGAAACACCATATATTTT. This encodes CASSWRGGNTIYF.

The CDR3 loop is CASSQIPGLGPHEQFF. The CDR3 nucleotides read TGCGCCAGCAGCCAAATCCCGGGACTAGGACCTCATGAGCAGTTCTTC. This chain links TRBV5-1 with TRBJ2-1; 8 positions agree with TRBD2. There are 16 residues in the CDR3. Losses at the gene ends were 4 bases for V and 8 bases for J; bases not matched to a gene: 14. In germline, CDR1 is SGHRS, CDR2 YFSETQ.

The CDR3 region has the DNA TGTGCCAGCAGCCCGCGAACTGGCTACACCTTC. Translation gives CASSPRTGYTF. The chain couples TRBV7-9 to TRBJ1-2; the D is unclear. V was shortened by 5 bases and J by 7 bases, with 8 bases between the two germline ends. Germline V gene data show CDR1 as SEHNR and CDR2 as FQNEAQ (reference sequence). The CDR3 totals 11 residues.

The J gene is TRBJ2-5, the V gene TRBV3-1; D call uncertain. V was shortened by 2 bases and J by 1 base, with 8 bases between the two germline ends. This CDR3 is built from 14 residues. From germline, CDR1 is LGHDT and CDR2 YNNKEL (reference sequence). CDR3 sequence: CASSQSAIQETQYF. CDR3 DNA sequence: TGTGCCAGCAGCCAATCCGCAATCCAAGAGACCCAGTACTTC.

J is TRBJ2-5 and V is TRBV7-9, with TRBD2 matching 7 bases. The J call may be mistaken, given a closer DNA end match to TRBJ2-7. There are 15 residues in the CDR3. Germline CDR1 and CDR2: SEHNR and FQNEAQ (reference sequence). CDR3 amino acids: CASSGNREGSYEQYF. In DNA form, the CDR3 reads TGTGCCAGCAGCGGAAATAGGGAGGGAAGTTACGAGCAGTACTTC.

The chain links TRBV5-4 to TRBJ2-1, with 7 nucleotides matching TRBD2. The V segment lost 0 bases and the J segment 5 bases; nucleotides outside the gene matches: 8. Germline V gives CDR1 SGHNT, CDR2 YYREEE (reference sequence). CDR3 length: 16 residues. The CDR3 protein is CASSLAAQRGDNEQFF. The CDR3 DNA sequence: TGTGCCAGCAGCTTGGCCGCCCAGCGGGGCGACAATGAGCAGTTCTTC.

The chain combines TRBV20-1 with TRBJ2-1, with 8 bases identical to TRBD2. Germline assignment: CDR1 DFQATT and CDR2 SNEGSKA (reference sequence). This CDR3 contains 15 residues. The junction had 5 bases not matched to a gene; V was cut back by 0 bases and J by 4 bases. The CDR3 region has the DNA TGCAGTGCTAGAGAGGGAGCGGGGGCGTACAATGAGCAGTTCTTC. Translation gives CSAREGAGAYNEQFF.

V is TRBV10-2 and J is TRBJ1-2; D might be TRBD1 (6 bases). The germline V and J ends were trimmed by 3 bases and 3 bases, with 8 bases remaining between them. Germline V gives CDR1 WSHSY, CDR2 SAAADI. The CDR3 contains 13 residues. The CDR3 region is CASSEQGHYGYTF. CDR3 in DNA: TGCGCCAGCAGTGAACAGGGCCACTATGGCTACACCTTC.

The chain carries TRBV9 and TRBJ1-1; tentative D call: TRBD1 (5 bases). The germline CDR1 and CDR2 sequences are SGDLS and YYNGEE. The CDR3 consists of 13 residues. V was cut by 4 bases and J by 4 bases, with 11 bases left in between. CDR3 coding DNA: TGTGCCAGCAGCTCCATTCAGGGCACTGAAGCTTTCTTT. Protein: CASSSIQGTEAFF.

This CDR3 reads CASSQVLGYEQYF. The CDR3 nucleotides are TGCGCCAGCAGCCAAGTACTGGGCTACGAGCAGTACTTC. V is TRBV4-3 and J is TRBJ2-7; D call uncertain. This CDR3 region has 13 residues. V was cut by 1 base and J by 3 bases, with 7 bases left in between. CDR1 is LGHNA, CDR2 YSLEER, per germline.

The chain couples TRBV6-6 to TRBJ1-5, with D perhaps TRBD1 (5 bases). V was pared by 2 bases and J by 4 bases, with 15 bases between. Germline V gene sequence: CDR1 MNHNY, CDR2 SVGAGI (reference sequence). This CDR3 has 16 residues. This CDR3 reads CASSYDGGTFNQPQHF. The CDR3, as DNA: TGTGCCAGCAGTTACGATGGGGGAACATTTAATCAGCCCCAGCATTTT.

The chain joins TRBV28 to TRBJ2-3, with 8 bases fitting TRBD2. This CDR3 is built from 16 residues. V lost 6 bases to trimming and J lost 3 bases; unmatched junction nucleotides: 11. The germline gives CDR1 MDHEN, CDR2 SYDVKM. CDR3: CASSQIERGRTDTQYF. The CDR3 nucleotides read TGTGCCAGCAGCCAAATAGAGCGGGGGAGAACAGATACGCAGTATTTT.

The V call is TRBV12-3 or TRBV12-4, the J call TRBJ1-5; 7 nucleotides agree with TRBD1. The CDR3 runs 19 residues. Trimming cost V 2 bases and J 0 bases; bases outside gene matches: 13. This chain's CDR3 is CASSLPAGQSGGSNQPQHF. The CDR3 coding sequence is TGTGCCAGCAGTTTACCTGCGGGACAGTCGGGGGGTAGCAATCAGCCCCAGCATTTT.

The V call is TRBV20-1, the J call TRBJ2-1; perhaps TRBD1 as D (7 bases). The closer fit of TRBJ2-7 to the DNA end suggests the J call may be wrong. The CDR3 runs to 14 residues. CDR1 DFQATT and CDR2 SNEGSKA come from the germline V gene (reference sequence). The CDR3 loop reads CSVEGALTYNEQYF. CDR3 sequence (DNA): TGCAGTGTGGAGGGGGCGCTAACCTACAATGAGCAGTACTTC.

The genes are TRBV29-1 and TRBJ1-1; D not resolved. In germline, CDR1 is SQVTM, CDR2 ANQGSEA. There are 13 residues in the CDR3. This CDR3 is CKIKGPLNTEAFF. The CDR3 nucleotides read TGCAAGATAAAGGGCCCCTTGAACACTGAAGCTTTCTTT.

The CDR3 reads CASSLDDSRQPQHF. The CDR3 bases are TGTGCCAGCAGCTTAGACGACAGTCGCCAGCCCCAGCATTTT. This chain uses TRBV7-9 with TRBJ1-5; TRBD1 might be the D (5 bases). Germline CDR1 SEHNR, CDR2 FQNEAQ (reference sequence). The CDR3 loop spans 14 amino acids. Trimming took 1 base from V and 7 from J, leaving 11 bases between them.

The DNA for the CDR3 is TGCAGTGCTAGGGATGGACAGCTTGCGGCCCTCCACTTT. This translates into CSARDGQLAALHF. The chain employs TRBV20-1 and TRBJ1-6; a weak D match, TRBD1 (6 bases). Between the trimmed V and J ends, which lost 3 bases and 14 bases, there was a span of 17 bases. CDR3 size: 13 residues. Looked up from germline, CDR1 is DFQATT and CDR2 is SNEGSKA (reference sequence).

The V call is TRBV18, the J call TRBJ2-3; D not certain. The CDR3 is made up of 14 amino acids. Between the trimmed V and J ends, which lost 4 bases and 0 bases, there was a span of 8 bases. Germline CDR1 is KGHSH and CDR2 is LQKENI. Here the CDR3 DNA reads TGTGCCAGCTCACACGACACCAGCACAGATACGCAGTATTTT. Amino acids: CASSHDTSTDTQYF. Full variable domain (rest looked up from reference TRBV18 and TRBJ2-3): NAGVMQNPRHLVRRRGQEARLRCSPMKGHSHVYWYRQLPEEGLKFMVYLQKENIIDESGMPKERFSAEFPKEGPSILRIQQVVRGDSAAYFCASSHDTSTDTQYFGPGTRLTVL.

In this sample, this clonotype turned up a few times. This chain connects TRBV20-1 to TRBJ2-3, with D perhaps assigned TRBD1 or TRBD2 (6 bases each). This CDR3 is 10 amino acids long. The germline gives CDR1 DFQATT, CDR2 SNEGSKA (reference sequence). Here the CDR3 reads CSRGGDTQYF. For the CDR3, the DNA is TGCAGCAGGGGAGGAGATACGCAGTATTTT.

The chain links TRBV29-1 to TRBJ1-2, with D possibly matching TRBD1 (5 bases). In germline, CDR1 is SQVTM, CDR2 ANQGSEA. Trimming shortened V by 3 bases and J by 0 bases, and 5 bases separated the two germline ends. CDR3 size: 12 residues. CDR3 nucleotide sequence: TGCAGCGTTGAGGGGCCTAACTATGGCTACACCTTC. It yields the protein CSVEGPNYGYTF.

The chain links TRBV4-2 to TRBJ1-4; the D gene is possibly TRBD1 (5 bases). With 0 bases removed from V and 5 bases from J, the gap between germline ends came to 10 bases. The CDR3 totals 15 residues. In germline, CDR1 is LGHNA, CDR2 YNFKEQ. The CDR3 sequence: CASSQDVGANEKLFF. The DNA of the CDR3 is TGTGCCAGCAGCCAAGACGTCGGGGCCAATGAAAAACTGTTTTTT.

CDR3 sequence: CASSPRQMNNNSPLHF. The DNA of the CDR3 is TGTGCCAGCAGCCCTAGACAGATGAATAATAATTCACCCCTCCACTTT. The V call is TRBV13, the J call TRBJ1-6; tentative D call: TRBD1 (5 bases). Trimming removed 5 bases at V and 5 bases at J, with 16 bases between. There are 16 residues in the CDR3. Germline assignment: CDR1 PRHDT and CDR2 FYEKMQ (reference sequence).